This T cell receptor beta chain came from a study of T cell changes during pregnancy in multiple sclerosis. Clones were sequenced by immunoSEQ multiplex PCR, and TCRdb holds only the in-frame ones, with some missing. The data contain some 80,000 clones, 90% to 95% of them singletons. The CDR3 is 15 residues long. V lost 4 bases, J lost 0 bases, and 12 bases lay in between. The germline CDR1 and CDR2 sequences are SGHNT and YYREEE (reference sequence). The receptor was isolated from a female donor with multiple sclerosis, enrolled in a pregnancy study. This sequence joins TRBV5-4 and TRBJ2-3; a weak D match, TRBD2 (6 bases). Source: peripheral blood, taken in the first trimester of pregnancy. The CDR3 DNA reads as TGTGCCAGCAGCCCGGGACTGACTAGCACAGATACGCAGTATTTT. Its translation: CASSPGLTSTDTQYF. Looking up the rest from reference TRBV5-4 and TRBJ2-3 gives the full variable domain: ETGVTQSPTHLIKTRGQQVTLRCSSQSGHNTVSWYQQALGQGPQFIFQYYREEENGRGNFPPRFSGLQFPNYSSELNVNALELDDSALYLCASSPGLTSTDTQYFGPGTRLTVL.